Listed below are T cell receptor beta chains from one sample, sequenced in a study of control samples from healthy donors and cancer patients. Only in-frame clones appear in the TCRdb table, and some are missing; sequencing was by immunoSEQ multiplex PCR. The sample yields about 140,000 clones, 85% to 95% seen once. The sequencing input was blood. The receptors were gathered from a man in his forties in good health. Each CDR3 is given with its conserved first and last residue. D genes are given only for firm matches. The size of a clone is reported for some rows only, either as once, few or many, or as a class for expanded clones.

TRBV10-2	NA	NA	TRBJ2-3	CASSDSADTQYF	TGCGCCAGCAGTGACTCCGCAGATACGCAGTATTTT
TRBV6-6	NA	NA	TRBJ1-2	CASVEGTYGYTF	TGTGCCAGCGTTGAAGGGACTTATGGCTACACCTTC
TRBV9	once	TRBD1	TRBJ2-3	CASRFGERQGRLDCTDTQYF	TGTGCCAGCAGATTTGGGGAGAGACAGGGGCGCCTTGATTGCACAGATACGCAGTATTTT
TRBV12-3/TRBV12-4	NA	NA	TRBJ1-1	CASSPTGEAFF	TGTGCCAGCAGTCCGACAGGAGAAGCTTTCTTT
TRBV7-8	NA	TRBD1	TRBJ2-3	CASSFRWTGGPRDTQYF	TGTGCCAGCAGCTTCCGATGGACAGGGGGCCCGCGGGATACGCAGTATTTT
TRBV6-2/TRBV6-3	few	NA	TRBJ2-7	CASSYEESSYEQYF	TGTGCCAGCAGTTACGAGGAGAGCTCCTACGAGCAGTACTTC
TRBV7-8	few	NA	TRBJ2-3	CASSSSSGGNTDTQYF	TGTGCCAGCAGCTCGTCTAGTGGGGGAAACACAGATACGCAGTATTTT
TRBV28	NA	TRBD1	TRBJ2-7	CASSLQGQGVYEQYF	TGTGCCAGCAGTTTGCAAGGACAGGGGGTCTACGAGCAGTACTTC
TRBV4-3	once	TRBD1	TRBJ1-1	CASSQTGTGGRDTEAFF	TGCGCCAGCAGCCAAACCGGGACAGGGGGCAGAGACACTGAAGCTTTCTTT
TRBV6-1	NA	NA	TRBJ1-5	CASSDSTAGSARPQHF	TGTGCCAGCAGTGATTCTACCGCAGGGTCGGCAAGGCCCCAGCATTTT
TRBV30	NA	NA	TRBJ2-5	CACTGPHRTQYF	TGTGCCTGCACCGGACCTCATAGGACGCAGTACTTC
TRBV6-5	NA	TRBD1	TRBJ1-2	CASRLTGGDGYTF	TGTGCCAGCAGACTGACAGGGGGCGATGGCTACACCTTC
TRBV7-2	NA	NA	TRBJ2-3	CASSLGAMGPDTQYF	TGTGCCAGCAGCTTAGGGGCTATGGGCCCAGATACGCAGTATTTT
TRBV5-1	once	TRBD2	TRBJ2-3	CASSLGSGGATDTQYF	TGCGCCAGCAGCTTGGGGAGCGGGGGGGCCACAGATACGCAGTATTTT
TRBV7-2	NA	TRBD2	TRBJ2-7	CASSFPTSGVYEQYF	TGTGCCAGCAGCTTCCCGACTAGCGGGGTCTACGAGCAGTACTTC
TRBV3-1/TRBV3-2	NA	TRBD1	TRBJ2-7	CASRRQGSSYEQYF	TGTGCCAGCAGACGACAGGGGAGCTCCTACGAGCAGTACTTC
TRBV10-1	NA	NA	TRBJ2-1	CASSDGLSYNEQFF	TGCGCCAGCAGTGATGGACTATCCTACAATGAGCAGTTCTTC
TRBV6-1	NA	TRBD1	TRBJ1-1	CASSGDRGAPKNTEAFF	TGTGCCAGCAGTGGGGACAGGGGAGCCCCCAAGAACACTGAAGCTTTCTTT
TRBV5-4	NA	TRBD1	TRBJ2-3	CASSWGTGGDTQYF	TGTGCCAGCAGCTGGGGGACAGGGGGAGATACGCAGTATTTT
TRBV6-5	NA	TRBD1	TRBJ1-2	CASSRDRVNYGYTF	TGTGCCAGCAGTCGGGACAGGGTTAACTATGGCTACACCTTC
TRBV25-1	NA	NA	TRBJ1-1	CASRKGRMTSMNTEAFF	TGTGCCAGCAGGAAGGGTAGGATGACATCAATGAACACTGAAGCTTTCTTT
TRBV5-6	NA	NA	TRBJ2-7	CASSFTLLDEQYF	TGTGCCAGCAGCTTTACACTCCTGGACGAGCAGTACTTC
TRBV27	NA	TRBD2	TRBJ2-1	CASSPLAGGPRSYYNEQFF	TGTGCCAGCAGTCCCCTAGCGGGAGGGCCTAGATCTTACTACAATGAGCAGTTCTTC
TRBV20-1	NA	TRBD2	TRBJ2-6	CSASERGSSGANVLTF	TGCAGTGCTAGTGAGCGGGGAAGTTCTGGGGCCAACGTCCTGACTTTC
TRBV5-4	once	NA	TRBJ2-1	CAITQGSPYNEQFF	TGTGCCATCACACAGGGCTCCCCCTACAATGAGCAGTTCTTC
TRBV3-1/TRBV3-2	NA	TRBD2	TRBJ2-7	CASSQDRVAGGYEQYF	TGTGCCAGCAGCCAAGATCGGGTAGCGGGGGGGTACGAGCAGTACTTC
TRBV19	NA	NA	TRBJ1-4	CASRSPDEKLFF	TGTGCCAGTCGGAGTCCCGATGAAAAACTGTTTTTT
TRBV4-1	NA	NA	TRBJ2-2	CASSRGAGTGELFF	TGCGCCAGCAGCCGGGGGGCAGGCACCGGGGAGCTGTTTTTT
TRBV9	NA	NA	TRBJ1-1	CASSVEEGSSNTEAFF	TGTGCCAGCAGCGTAGAAGAGGGATCCTCGAACACTGAAGCTTTCTTT
TRBV29-1	NA	TRBD1	TRBJ2-5	CSVDRGQETQYF	TGCAGCGTTGACAGGGGGCAAGAGACCCAGTACTTC
TRBV5-1	NA	TRBD1	TRBJ1-1	CASSFKQGASTEAFF	TGCGCCAGCAGTTTTAAACAGGGGGCGAGTACTGAAGCTTTCTTT
TRBV6-1	NA	NA	TRBJ1-1	CASSDWVNTEAFF	TGTGCCAGCAGTGATTGGGTAAACACTGAAGCTTTCTTT
TRBV19	NA	NA	TRBJ1-4	CASTGTGEKLFF	TGTGCCAGTACAGGGACGGGTGAAAAACTGTTTTTT
TRBV5-4	NA	NA	TRBJ2-3	CASSSQDTQYF	TGTGCCAGCAGCTCTCAAGATACGCAGTATTTT
TRBV18	NA	NA	TRBJ1-4	CASSPWAVAATNEKLFF	TGTGCCAGCTCACCATGGGCTGTGGCCGCAACTAATGAAAAACTGTTTTTT
TRBV5-6	NA	NA	TRBJ2-7	CASRIEGLDIPPYEQYF	TGTGCCAGCCGGATCGAGGGACTCGATATACCCCCTTACGAGCAGTACTTC
TRBV12-3/TRBV12-4	NA	NA	TRBJ1-2	CASSLRDGYTF	TGTGCCAGCAGTTTGCGGGATGGCTACACCTTC
TRBV27	NA	NA	TRBJ1-4	CASSSPGQNEKLFF	TGTGCCAGCAGTTCACCGGGCCAAAATGAAAAACTGTTTTTT
TRBV19	NA	NA	TRBJ1-5	CASTSEGYSNQPQHF	TGTGCCAGTACCTCGGAGGGATATAGCAATCAGCCCCAGCATTTT
TRBV28	NA	NA	TRBJ1-2	CASTTGSSGYTF	TGTGCCAGTACTACAGGTTCAAGTGGCTACACCTTC
TRBV5-4	NA	TRBD1	TRBJ1-1	CASSLAGTANPSGAFF	TGTGCCAGCAGCTTAGCCGGGACAGCGAACCCCAGTGGAGCTTTCTTT